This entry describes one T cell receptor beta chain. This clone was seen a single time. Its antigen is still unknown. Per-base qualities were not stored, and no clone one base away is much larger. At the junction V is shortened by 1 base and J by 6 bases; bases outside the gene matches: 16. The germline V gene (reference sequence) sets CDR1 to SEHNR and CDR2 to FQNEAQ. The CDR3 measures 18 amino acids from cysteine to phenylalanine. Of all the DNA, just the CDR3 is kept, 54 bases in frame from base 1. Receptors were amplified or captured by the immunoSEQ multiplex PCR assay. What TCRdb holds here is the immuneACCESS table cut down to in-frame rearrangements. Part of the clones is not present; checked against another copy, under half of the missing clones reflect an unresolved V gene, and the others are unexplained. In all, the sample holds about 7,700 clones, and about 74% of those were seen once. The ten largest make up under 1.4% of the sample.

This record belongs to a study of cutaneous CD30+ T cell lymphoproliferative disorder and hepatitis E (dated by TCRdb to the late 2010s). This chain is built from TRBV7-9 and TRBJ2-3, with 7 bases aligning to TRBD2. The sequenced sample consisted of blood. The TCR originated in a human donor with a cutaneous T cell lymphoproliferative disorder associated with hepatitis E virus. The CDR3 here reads CASSLDPSTSWVSDTQYF. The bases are TGTGCCAGCAGCTTAGACCCCTCGACTAGCTGGGTGTCGGATACGCAGTATTTT.